One and the same sample provided the 15 T cell receptor beta chains below, sequenced in a study of cytomegalovirus exposure and HLA in healthy donors. PCR primers comprised 60 Vbeta and 13 Jbeta primers. TCRdb keeps only in-frame clones here, not all; method: immunoSEQ multiplex PCR. Here the sample spans around 89,000 clones, over 70% being singletons. The sequenced sample was PBMCs. Receptors originate from a man in his forties in good health and CMV-seronegative.

The rearrangement links TRBV5-1 to TRBJ2-5, with TRBD1 matching 7 bases. The end of the DNA fits TRBJ2-7 better, so the J call may be wrong. CDR1 SGHRS and CDR2 YFSETQ come from the germline V gene. The CDR3 spans 15 residues. CDR3 coding DNA: TGCGCCAGCAGCTTGGACGGGACAGACTCCTACGAGCAGTACTTC. Translated, it gives CASSLDGTDSYEQYF.

The V gene is TRBV6-6, the J gene TRBJ1-2; possibly TRBD1 for D (5 bases). CDR1 MNHNY and CDR2 SVGAGI come from the germline V gene (reference sequence). Trimming cost V 1 base and J 8 bases, with 14 bases left between them. The CDR3 is made up of 14 amino acids. CDR3 loop: CASSYYGGESGYTF. The CDR3 DNA sequence: TGTGCCAGCAGTTACTACGGGGGGGAGAGCGGCTACACCTTC.

V gene TRBV7-2 combines with J gene TRBJ2-2, with 12 bases matching TRBD1. CDR1 and CDR2 from the germline V gene are SGHTA and FQGNSA. There are 17 residues in the CDR3. Unmatched junction bases numbered 8, after V lost 5 bases and J lost 4 bases. The DNA of the CDR3 is TGTGCCAGCAGCGACCGGGACAGGGGGCGCAGCACCGGGGAGCTGTTTTTT. Protein sequence: CASSDRDRGRSTGELFF.

The genes are TRBV6-5 and TRBJ2-5; D is uncertain. Germline values: CDR1 MNHEY, CDR2 SVGAGI. There are 13 residues in the CDR3. Trimming shortened V by 5 bases and J by 5 bases, and 12 bases separated the two germline ends. The CDR3 region has the DNA TGTGCCAGCAGTGATGGTAGTTGGGAGACCCAGTACTTC. Translation: CASSDGSWETQYF.

CDR3 region: CASSVSGTGVSEQYF. The CDR3 DNA is TGCGCCAGCAGCGTTTCCGGGACAGGGGTGTCCGAGCAGTACTTC. The J gene is TRBJ2-7, the V gene TRBV5-1; 10 nucleotides match TRBD1. This CDR3 is built from 15 residues. Trimming took 4 bases from V and 6 from J; bases not matched to a gene: 10. Germline CDR1 reads SGHRS; CDR2 reads YFSETQ. Based on the CDR3 plus reference TRBV5-1 and TRBJ2-7, the full variable domain is KAGVTQTPRYLIKTRGQQVTLSCSPISGHRSVSWYQQTPGQGLQFLFEYFSETQRNKGNFPGRFSGRQFSNSRSEMNVSTLELGDSALYLCASSVSGTGVSEQYFGPGTRLTVT.

In this sample, this clone turned up a few times. The CDR3 sequence is CSVAWGPAEAFF. Here the CDR3 DNA reads TGCAGCGTTGCCTGGGGGCCGGCTGAAGCTTTCTTT. The V call is TRBV29-1, the J call TRBJ1-1; possible D gene TRBD1, 6 bases. CDR1 is SQVTM, CDR2 ANQGSEA, per germline. V was clipped by 4 bases and J by 6 bases, with 12 bases between them. This CDR3 contains 12 residues.

The chain recombines TRBV18 with TRBJ1-1, with 8 bases matching TRBD1. Germline V gives CDR1 KGHSH, CDR2 LQKENI. V lost 2 bases to trimming and J lost 1 base; unmatched junction nucleotides: 3. This CDR3 contains 15 residues. CDR3 amino acids: CASSPFDRGNTEAFF. Written as DNA, the CDR3 is TGTGCCAGCTCACCATTCGACAGGGGGAACACTGAAGCTTTCTTT.

This clone has only a few counts. The rearrangement links TRBV27 to TRBJ2-2; the match to TRBD1 covers 8 bases. The V and J ends lost 3 bases and 7 bases, in that order; junction bases with no gene match: 7. Germline V gives CDR1 MNHEY, CDR2 SMNVEV (reference sequence). The CDR3 sequence is 15 residues long. The CDR3 DNA follows: TGTGCCAGCAGTTTGCAGGGGGCCTTGGGCGGGGAGCTGTTTTTT. This gives the protein CASSLQGALGGELFF.

This CDR3 is CASSEERGGLYEQYF. DNA for the CDR3: TGCGCCAGCAGTGAGGAGCGGGGGGGACTCTACGAGCAGTACTTC. The chain uses TRBV10-2 and TRBJ2-7; 10 bases line up with TRBD2. Germline V lookup: CDR1 WSHSY, CDR2 SAAADI. The CDR3 runs 15 residues. The V and J ends lost 2 bases and 3 bases, in that order; junction bases with no gene match: 4.

The chain couples TRBV7-9 to TRBJ1-2; 8 nucleotides line up with TRBD1. This CDR3 spans 13 amino acids. The J segment lost 4 bases and the V segment lost 6 bases, leaving 4 bases of the junction unmatched. Germline V gives CDR1 SEHNR, CDR2 FQNEAQ (reference sequence). DNA of the CDR3: TGTGCCAGCAGTTATACAGGGGGCTATGGCTACACCTTC. Amino acids: CASSYTGGYGYTF.

Only one count was recorded for this clone. The chain carries TRBV19 and TRBJ2-7; TRBD2 is a possible D gene (6 bases). The CDR3 covers 15 residues. Deletions cut 1 base from V and 0 bases from J, with 10 bases between. The germline V gene has CDR1 LNHDA and CDR2 SQIVND (reference sequence). For the CDR3, the DNA is TGTGCCAGTAGTATAGTCGGCGGGGACTCCTACGAGCAGTACTTC. Translated: CASSIVGGDSYEQYF.

The gene calls are TRBV9 and TRBJ2-5; 9 bases map to TRBD2. V shed 0 bases and J 5 bases; nucleotides not matched to a gene: 8. CDR1 SGDLS and CDR2 YYNGEE come from the germline V gene. The CDR3 covers 16 residues. Written as DNA, the CDR3 is TGTGCCAGCAGCGTAGTAGCGGGGGTAAAAAGGGAGACCCAGTACTTC. This encodes CASSVVAGVKRETQYF.

This clone was seen many times. The chain couples TRBV28 to TRBJ1-1; perhaps TRBD1 as D (6 bases). V was clipped by 9 bases and J by 3 bases, with 8 bases between them. This CDR3 spans 11 amino acids. Germline CDR1 and CDR2: MDHEN and SYDVKM. Here the CDR3 DNA reads TGTGCCAGTACAGGGTACACTGAAGCTTTCTTT. Its protein product is CASTGYTEAFF.

V and J are TRBV6-5 and TRBJ2-3, with 12 bases that match TRBD2. J was trimmed by 0 bases and V by 4 bases; bases with no gene match: 2. This CDR3 region has 16 residues. CDR1 is MNHEY, CDR2 SVGAGI, per germline. CDR3 coding DNA: TGTGCCAGCAGTTTTGGGACTAGCGGGAGCACAGATACGCAGTATTTT. It yields the protein CASSFGTSGSTDTQYF.

This clone was seen once. The chain couples TRBV27 to TRBJ1-2; D remains unclear. Trimming took off 1 base at V and 5 bases at J, with 14 bases between the two ends. Germline V CDR1 and CDR2: MNHEY, SMNVEV (reference sequence). CDR3 length equals 15 residues. CDR3 region: CASSLYLGGPYGYTF. The CDR3 bases are TGTGCCAGCAGTTTATACCTAGGAGGACCGTATGGCTACACCTTC.